This T cell receptor (beta chain) was observed in a study of blood T cell repertoires in COVID-19. As originally analysed: The assay estimated nucleated cells by amplifying reference gene primers. Generated by immunoSEQ multiplex PCR, the TCRdb table keeps only in-frame clones and is missing some. The V and J calls and clone size are taken from that table; D and trimming were inferred from the DNA. The repertoire holds roughly 270,000 clones, 88% seen once, with about 9.8% in the top ten. V lost 8 bases and J lost 6, with 11 bases in between. From germline, CDR1 is LNHDA and CDR2 SQIVND (reference sequence). The CDR3 is made up of 12 amino acids.

The source of this sequence is a man between 18 and 35 years old with active or convalescent COVID-19. This chain uses TRBV19 with TRBJ1-5; D remains unclear. The sample was peripheral blood. CDR3 loop: CASVVGSQPQHF. CDR3 DNA: TGTGCCAGTGTGGTCGGGTCTCAGCCCCAGCATTTT.